This T cell receptor beta chain was sequenced for a study of blood T cell repertoires in COVID-19 (dated by TCRdb to 2018 to 2021). Background on the whole study: Samples covering the acute and convalescent phases of COVID-19 were provided by collaborators in the United States, Italy and Spain. The prospective study material was composed of cDNA or gDNA derived from T cells, B-cell-depleted T cells, or PBMCs. Subjects who had been exposed to COVID-19, were actively infected with it, or had recovered from it provided the deeply sampled blood TCRbeta repertoires that made up the dataset. The repertoires were released in a freely available public database intended as a resource for research on the immune response to SARS-CoV-2. Samples were obtained from the ongoing ImmuneRACE study (first 160 participants) and from over 1,000 subjects provided by 6 global collaborators. Sample metadata almost always included a de-identified subject ID, COVID-19 status, age in years and sex. Where available, HLA class I and class II types were taken from metadata supplied by the sample provider and were not determined by assay-based typing. Results the study describes overall, beyond this receptor: The quantity of clinical and demographic metadata differed by source and by participant and was supplied without curation.

In the prospective study, participants were about 18 to 95 years old, resided in 24 geographic areas of the United States, and were enrolled through a virtual design. To assign participants to cohorts, the prospective study relied on clinical history that participants themselves reported in a screening survey and a study questionnaire. ImmuneRACE Cohort 3 recovered participants were defined by two consecutive negative NP/OP PCR tests, healthcare professional clearance, or symptom resolution. In the prospective study, mobile phlebotomists collected whole blood, serum and a nasopharyngeal or oropharyngeal swab from each participant. Participants in the prospective study had the option to provide additional blood draws and questionnaires over a roughly 2-month period. Blood samples from the prospective study were shipped frozen or at room temperature prior to DNA extraction. Per the germline V gene, SGHRS is the CDR1 and YFSETQ is the CDR2. V lost 4 bases and J lost 7 bases, and the count of bases not matched to a germline gene is 5. The CDR3 spans 14 residues, from the cysteine through the phenylalanine. The CDR3 DNA has 42 bases and is translated from base 1.

TCRbeta CDR3 regions were amplified from genomic DNA using the immunoSEQ Assay, a bias-controlled multiplex PCR. From the authors' description of their analysis: Nucleated cell counts per sample were estimated from amplification of reference gene primers within the assay. Sequence reads were collapsed and filtered to measure the absolute abundance of every unique TCRbeta CDR3 rearrangement. Productive Simpson clonality was computed per sample as the square root of Simpson's diversity index over productive rearrangements. Sourced from immuneACCESS, this table was stored by TCRdb with only in-frame sequences that have V and J called. A share of the clones is absent; for the studies checked, an unresolved V gene accounts for under half, and the remainder has no known explanation. For V, J and clone size, that table is used; D and trimming come from the DNA. Across this sample there are about 330,000 clones, with roughly 90% seen only once. The ten biggest clones cover around 20% of the sample.

This clone was seen once. No antigen is known for it. No per-base quality is available; no much larger clone lies one base away. The rearranged segments are TRBV5-1 and TRBJ1-4, and 9 junction bases match TRBD1. The sequence was obtained from a woman in her 30s who had recovered from COVID-19. The sequenced sample consisted of PBMCs or T cells enriched from blood (not recorded which). The nucleotide sequence is TGCGCCAGCAGCCCGTCGACAGGGGGTGAAAAACTGTTTTTT. This sequence encodes CASSPSTGGEKLFF.